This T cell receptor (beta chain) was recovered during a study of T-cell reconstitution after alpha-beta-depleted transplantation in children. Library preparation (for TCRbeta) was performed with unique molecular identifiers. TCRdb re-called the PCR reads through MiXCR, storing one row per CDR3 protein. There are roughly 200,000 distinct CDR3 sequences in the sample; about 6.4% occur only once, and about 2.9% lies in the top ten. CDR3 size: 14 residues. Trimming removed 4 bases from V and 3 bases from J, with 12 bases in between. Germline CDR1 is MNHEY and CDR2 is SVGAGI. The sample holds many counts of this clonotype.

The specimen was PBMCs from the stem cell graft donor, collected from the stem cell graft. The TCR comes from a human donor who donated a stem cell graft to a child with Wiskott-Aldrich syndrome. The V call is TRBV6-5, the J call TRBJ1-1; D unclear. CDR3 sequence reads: CASSSQGLDTEAFF. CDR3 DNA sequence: TGTGCCAGCAGTTCTCAAGGCTTGGACACTGAAGCTTTCTTT.